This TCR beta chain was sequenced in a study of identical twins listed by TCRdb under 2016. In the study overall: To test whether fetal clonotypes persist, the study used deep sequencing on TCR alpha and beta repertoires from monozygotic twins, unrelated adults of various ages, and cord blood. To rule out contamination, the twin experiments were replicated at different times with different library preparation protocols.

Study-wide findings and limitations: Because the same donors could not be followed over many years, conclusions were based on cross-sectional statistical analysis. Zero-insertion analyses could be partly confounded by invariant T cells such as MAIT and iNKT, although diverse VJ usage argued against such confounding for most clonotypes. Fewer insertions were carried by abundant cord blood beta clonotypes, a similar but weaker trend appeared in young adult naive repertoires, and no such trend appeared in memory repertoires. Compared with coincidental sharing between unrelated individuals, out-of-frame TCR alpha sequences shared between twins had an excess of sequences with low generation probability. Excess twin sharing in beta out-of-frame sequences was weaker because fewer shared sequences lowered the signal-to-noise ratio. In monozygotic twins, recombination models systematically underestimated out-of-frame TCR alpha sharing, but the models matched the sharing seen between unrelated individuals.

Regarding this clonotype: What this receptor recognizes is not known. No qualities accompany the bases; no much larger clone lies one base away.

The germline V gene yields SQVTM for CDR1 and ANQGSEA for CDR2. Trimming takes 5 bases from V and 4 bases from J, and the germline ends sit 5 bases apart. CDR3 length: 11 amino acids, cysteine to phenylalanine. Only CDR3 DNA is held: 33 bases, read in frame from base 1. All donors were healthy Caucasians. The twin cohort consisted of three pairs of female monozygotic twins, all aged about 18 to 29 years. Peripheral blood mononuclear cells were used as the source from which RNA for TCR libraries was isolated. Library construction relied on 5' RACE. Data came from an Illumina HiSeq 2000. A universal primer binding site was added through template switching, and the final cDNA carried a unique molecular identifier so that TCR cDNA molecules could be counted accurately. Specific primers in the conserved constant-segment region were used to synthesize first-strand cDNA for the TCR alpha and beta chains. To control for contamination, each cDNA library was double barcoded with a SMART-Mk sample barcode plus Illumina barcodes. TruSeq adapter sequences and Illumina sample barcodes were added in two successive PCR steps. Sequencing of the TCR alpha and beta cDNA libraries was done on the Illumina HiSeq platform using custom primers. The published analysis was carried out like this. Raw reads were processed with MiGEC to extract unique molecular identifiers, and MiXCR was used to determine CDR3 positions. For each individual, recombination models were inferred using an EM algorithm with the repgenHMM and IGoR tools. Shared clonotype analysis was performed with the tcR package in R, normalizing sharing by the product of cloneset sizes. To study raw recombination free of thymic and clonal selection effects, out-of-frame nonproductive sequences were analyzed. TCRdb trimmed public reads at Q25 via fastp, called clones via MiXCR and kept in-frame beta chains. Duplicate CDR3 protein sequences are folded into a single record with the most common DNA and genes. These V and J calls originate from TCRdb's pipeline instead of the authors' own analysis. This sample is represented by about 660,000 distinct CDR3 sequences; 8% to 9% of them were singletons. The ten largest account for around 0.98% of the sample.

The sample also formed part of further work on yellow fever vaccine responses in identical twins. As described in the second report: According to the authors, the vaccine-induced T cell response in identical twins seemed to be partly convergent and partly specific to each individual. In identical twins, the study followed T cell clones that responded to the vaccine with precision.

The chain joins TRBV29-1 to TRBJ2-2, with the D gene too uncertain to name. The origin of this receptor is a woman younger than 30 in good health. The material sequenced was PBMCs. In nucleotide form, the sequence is TGCAGCGTTCACCGCACCGGGGAGCTGTTTTTT. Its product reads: CSVHRTGELFF.